This TCR beta chain is from a study of blood T cells in healthy people across ages. For the second PCR, which ran for 7 to 11 cycles, a sample-barcoded 5' primer and a J-beta primer mix were used. TCRdb called the 5' RACE reads again in MiXCR, with one record for every CDR3 protein. The sample includes 700,000 or so distinct CDR3 sequences, 20% to 25% of them seen just once. The CDR3 sequence is 11 residues long. Trimming stripped 1 base from V and 9 bases from J, with 3 bases between. The receptor was isolated from a man between 70 and 80 years old in good health. Sample: blood. The rearrangement links TRBV12-3 or TRBV12-4 to TRBJ2-2; no definite D call. The CDR3 nucleotides read TGTGCCAGCAGTTTAGGGAGGGAGCTGTTTTTT. Translated, it gives CASSLGRELFF.